Presented here are 28 T cell receptor beta chains from one specimen sequenced in a study of T cells in Graves' hyperthyroidism and ophthalmopathy (dated by TCRdb to between 2019 and 2020). The library was obtained by multiplex PCR. TCRdb records Illumina HiSeq 2000 as the sequencer. Amplification of TCR beta CDR3 regions was carried out from RNA transcripts. The first round of RT-PCR for the TCR CDR3 was performed with the HTBI primer set and the Qiagen OneStep RT-PCR kit. The raw public data were reprocessed by TCRdb itself: fastp quality trimming at Q25, MiXCR clonotype calling, in-frame beta chains only. Merged by CDR3 protein, the rows form single entries marked with the most common genes and DNA. The sample table lists around 360,000 distinct CDR3 sequences, about 16% of them with a count of one. The ten largest clones take up about 21% of the sample. Material: blood. These receptor sequences come from a woman aged 55-75 years with Graves' ophthalmopathy.

The rearrangement uses TRBV5-1 and TRBJ2-1; 15 bases are shared with TRBD2. The junction had 8 bases not matched to a gene; V was cut back by 1 base and J by 3 bases. CDR3 length: 19 residues. Per germline, CDR1 SGHRS and CDR2 YFSETQ. This CDR3 is CASSLPTGTSGRNYNEQFF. The CDR3 DNA is TGCGCCAGCAGCTTGCCCACCGGGACTAGCGGGAGGAACTACAATGAGCAGTTCTTC.

The V gene is TRBV5-1, the J gene TRBJ2-3; 13 bases are shared with TRBD2. This CDR3 is 18 amino acids long. V shed 6 bases, J shed 1 base, and the junction held 11 bases outside the gene matches. Germline lookup yields CDR1 SGHRS and CDR2 YFSETQ. The CDR3: CASTQLAGGPVGTDTQYF. The CDR3 nucleotides read TGCGCCAGCACCCAACTAGCGGGAGGGCCGGTTGGCACAGATACGCAGTATTTT.

This clonotype was observed many times. J is TRBJ2-7 and V is TRBV12-3 or TRBV12-4; 11 bases match TRBD2. The CDR3 length is 15 residues. The trim removed 3 bases at V and 5 bases at J, leaving 6 bases unmatched. CDR3 in DNA: TGTGCCAGCAGTTTCCCCGGGACTAGCGGTGACGAGCAGTACTTC. Translation gives CASSFPGTSGDEQYF.

V and J are TRBV29-1 and TRBJ2-1, with D possibly matching TRBD2 (7 bases). The V gene lost 7 bases and the J gene lost 2 bases, with 15 bases spanning the gap. The CDR3 length is 14 residues. Per the germline V gene, CDR1 is SQVTM and CDR2 is ANQGSEA. DNA for the CDR3: TGCAGCGCCCCCCCGGGGGGCGCCTACAATGAGCAGTTCTTC. It yields the protein CSAPPGGAYNEQFF.

Concerning this clonotype itself: Relative to the germline gene, one junction end is altered; a read error may explain this. The rearrangement uses TRBV2 and TRBJ2-3; 9 bases line up with TRBD2. This CDR3 comprises 15 residues. Germline V gene sequence: CDR1 SNHLY, CDR2 FYNNEI. In DNA form, the CDR3 reads TGTGCCAGCAGTGTCTCGTATAGCGGGAGCGATACGCGGTATTTT. This codes for CASSVSYSGSDTRYF. Combining the CDR3 with reference TRBV2 and TRBJ2-3 gives the whole variable domain EPEVTQTPSHQVTQMGQEVILRCVPISNHLYFYWYRQILGQKVEFLVSFYNNEISEKSEIFDDQFSVERPDGSNFTLKIRSTKLEDSAMYFCASSVSYSGSDTRYFGPGTRLTVL.

This clonotype has ten or more counts. The V gene is TRBV20-1, the J gene TRBJ1-1; tentative D call: TRBD1 (6 bases). Trimming pared 6 bases from V and 5 bases from J, leaving 13 bases between. Per germline, CDR1 DFQATT and CDR2 SNEGSKA (reference sequence). The CDR3 extends over 12 amino acids. The CDR3 region is CSAADRKTEAFF. The DNA for the CDR3 is TGCAGTGCCGCCGACAGGAAAACTGAAGCTTTCTTT.

This clonotype was picked up many times. This chain uses TRBV9 with TRBJ2-5; 8 bases are shared with TRBD2. After removal of 4 bases from V and 5 bases from J, the junction contained 10 bases not matched to a gene. The CDR3 extends over 15 amino acids. Germline V gene lookup returns CDR1 SGDLS and CDR2 YYNGEE. Here the CDR3 DNA reads TGTGCCAGCAGCCTCGGGGGGGGACGCCACGAGACCCAGTACTTC. Its protein is CASSLGGGRHETQYF.

There are many counts of this clonotype. J is TRBJ2-6 and V is TRBV2; D unclear. This CDR3 has 16 amino acids. CDR1 and CDR2 (germline): SNHLY, FYNNEI. V shed 3 bases and J shed 0 bases, with 9 bases lying between them. CDR3 sequence (DNA): TGTGCCAGCAGTGAGCCCAGACCCTCTGGGGCCAACGTCCTGACTTTC. Translated: CASSEPRPSGANVLTF.

This clonotype turned up a few times. The chain couples TRBV28 to TRBJ1-2, with 12 bases aligning to TRBD1. The V gene's germline CDR1 is MDHEN and CDR2 SYDVKM. Trimming removed 6 bases from V and 7 bases from J; junction bases left unmatched: 6. This CDR3 is 14 amino acids long. CDR3 amino acids: CASRGGQGAPGYTF. The CDR3 DNA follows: TGTGCCAGCAGGGGGGGACAGGGGGCGCCTGGCTACACCTTC.

The chain couples TRBV7-9 to TRBJ2-7; 11 bases are a match to TRBD2. V gave up 1 base and J gave up 4 bases; unmatched junction bases: 9. CDR3 length: 17 residues. Per the germline V gene, CDR1 is SEHNR and CDR2 is FQNEAQ (reference sequence). CDR3 bases: TGTGCCAGCAGCTTAGGCGGGGGGACTAGCGGACCATACGAGCAGTACTTC. This gives the protein CASSLGGGTSGPYEQYF.

This clonotype was found a few times. This chain joins TRBV15 and TRBJ2-5, with D perhaps matching TRBD1 (5 bases). The CDR3 spans 15 residues. V dropped 1 base and J dropped 1 base, with 10 bases sitting between them. The germline V gene has CDR1 LNHNV and CDR2 YYDKDF (reference sequence). Here the CDR3 DNA reads TGTGCCACCAGCAGAGTCGACAGCTTCCAAGAGACCCAGTACTTC. Amino acids: CATSRVDSFQETQYF.

This clonotype was seen a handful of times. The CDR3 loop is CSARTGSGETQYF. As DNA, the CDR3 is TGCAGCGCTCGAACAGGGTCGGGGGAGACCCAGTACTTC. The chain carries TRBV29-1 and TRBJ2-5, with TRBD1 as a possible D gene (6 bases). CDR1 is SQVTM, CDR2 ANQGSEA, per germline. Trimming took off 7 bases at V and 5 bases at J, with 17 bases between the two ends. This CDR3 has 13 amino acids.

This clonotype was seen many times. This sequence joins TRBV6-2 or TRBV6-3 and TRBJ2-7; perhaps TRBD1 as D (6 bases). V lost 6 bases, J lost 1 base, and 13 bases lay in between. Per germline, CDR1 MNHEY and CDR2 SVGEGT. The CDR3 is made up of 14 amino acids. CDR3 sequence (DNA): TGTGCCAGCAGACCGACAGGAAATTCCTACGAGCAGTACTTC. Amino acid sequence: CASRPTGNSYEQYF.

In this sample, this clonotype turned up a few times. The chain recombines TRBV6-1 with TRBJ2-1; no clear D gene. Trimming shortened V by 1 base and J by 8 bases, and 9 bases separated the two germline ends. Germline assignment: CDR1 MNHNS and CDR2 SASEGT. This CDR3 is built from 13 residues. CDR3 sequence: CASSEEIGDEQFF. CDR3 nucleotide sequence: TGTGCCAGCAGTGAAGAAATAGGCGATGAGCAGTTCTTC.

The chain uses TRBV6-1 and TRBJ1-1; D is uncertain. The CDR3 sequence is 15 residues long. Germline CDR1 and CDR2: MNHNS and SASEGT. The germline V and J ends were trimmed by 2 bases and 1 base, with 11 bases remaining between them. CDR3 protein: CASSERGNPNTEAFF. CDR3 sequence (DNA): TGTGCCAGCAGTGAACGAGGGAACCCGAACACTGAAGCTTTCTTT.

The rearrangement links TRBV5-1 to TRBJ1-4, with TRBD1 matching 9 bases. The junction had 12 bases not matched to a gene; V was cut back by 0 bases and J by 12 bases. The germline V gene encodes CDR1 SGHRS and CDR2 YFSETQ. This CDR3 is built from 16 residues. The CDR3 spells CASSLGLTGGLSELFF. CDR3 nucleotide sequence: TGCGCCAGCAGCTTGGGTTTGACAGGGGGGCTTTCGGAACTGTTTTTT.

At least ten counts were recorded for this clonotype. The V gene is TRBV11-2, the J gene TRBJ2-1; D might be TRBD2 (5 bases). Trimming took 5 bases from V and 7 from J, leaving 12 bases between them. Germline loops: CDR1 SGHAT, CDR2 FQNNGV. The CDR3 is 13 residues long. CDR3 sequence (DNA): TGTGCCAGCAGCCTGTGGACGGGAAATGAGCAGTTCTTC. Protein: CASSLWTGNEQFF.

The chain combines TRBV20-1 with TRBJ1-5; D perhaps matches TRBD1 (5 bases). Germline CDR1 is DFQATT and CDR2 is SNEGSKA (reference sequence). V was trimmed by 3 bases and J by 5 bases, leaving 14 bases between them. This CDR3 comprises 14 residues. In DNA, the CDR3 is TGCAGTGCTAGCATTACGGGGGGGGATCAGCCCCAGCATTTT. This sequence encodes CSASITGGDQPQHF.

V usage is TRBV20-1 and J usage is TRBJ2-2; 12 positions match TRBD2. There are 16 residues in the CDR3. The germline V gene has CDR1 DFQATT and CDR2 SNEGSKA (reference sequence). V dropped 0 bases and J dropped 3; count of bases not matched to a gene: 2. The CDR3 region is CSARDRLAGDTGELFF. Written as DNA, the CDR3 is TGCAGTGCTAGAGACAGACTAGCGGGGGACACCGGGGAGCTGTTTTTT.

There are many counts of this clonotype. The chain links TRBV12-3 or TRBV12-4 to TRBJ2-7; D gene uncertain. CDR3 length: 15 amino acids. V was trimmed by 5 bases and J by 6 bases, leaving 20 bases between them. CDR3 in amino acids: CASSGPAARSPEQYF. The CDR3 nucleotides read TGTGCCAGCAGTGGACCGGCCGCCCGAAGTCCCGAGCAGTACTTC.

This clonotype was recorded many times. V usage is TRBV12-3 or TRBV12-4 and J usage is TRBJ2-3; either TRBD1 or TRBD2 may supply D (5 bases each). The CDR3 covers 12 residues. Trimming took 7 bases from V and 2 from J, leaving 7 bases between them. CDR3 amino acids: CASIGTTDTQYF. DNA for the CDR3: TGTGCCAGCATAGGGACCACAGATACGCAGTATTTT.

At least ten counts were recorded for this clonotype. This chain joins TRBV27 and TRBJ2-1, with 12 bases fitting TRBD2. There are 16 residues in the CDR3. Germline trimming cut 6 bases from V and 4 bases from J; bases unmatched to any gene: 7. Per the germline V gene, CDR1 is MNHEY and CDR2 is SMNVEV (reference sequence). The CDR3 DNA sequence: TGTGCCAGCAGAATCCTAGCGGGAGGGCCGTACAATGAGCAGTTCTTC. Its translation: CASRILAGGPYNEQFF.

Ten or more counts support this clonotype. The chain uses TRBV11-2 and TRBJ2-4; the D is unclear. V gave up 0 bases and J gave up 5 bases, with 11 bases separating them. The V gene's germline CDR1 is SGHAT and CDR2 FQNNGV. The CDR3 is 15 amino acids. The DNA for the CDR3 is TGTGCCAGCAGCTTAGATAGGGTCAGCGAAAACATTCAGTACTTC. Residues: CASSLDRVSENIQYF.

This clonotype was seen a single time. The chain carries TRBV9 and TRBJ2-5, with 10 bases fitting TRBD2. Trimming removed 3 bases from V and 4 bases from J; junction bases left unmatched: 6. Germline-derived CDR1 and CDR2 are SGDLS and YYNGEE. The CDR3 has 15 amino acids. The CDR3 loop is CASSGSSGRGETQYF. The CDR3 DNA reads TGTGCCAGCAGCGGTTCTAGCGGGAGAGGAGAGACCCAGTACTTC.

This clonotype was counted ten times or more. The chain combines TRBV10-3 with TRBJ2-2; 7 bases match TRBD2. This CDR3 has 14 residues. Trimming took 4 bases from V and 3 from J; bases not matched to a gene: 2. The germline V gene has CDR1 ENHRY and CDR2 SYGVKD. Here the CDR3 reads CAISGAGDTGELFF. The CDR3 DNA reads TGTGCCATCAGTGGTGCGGGAGACACCGGGGAGCTGTTTTTT.

In this sample, this clonotype turned up many times. V gene TRBV20-1 combines with J gene TRBJ2-7; D assignment may be TRBD1 or TRBD2 (5 bases each). The CDR3 is 13 amino acids. From germline, CDR1 is DFQATT and CDR2 SNEGSKA (reference sequence). V lost 7 bases to trimming and J lost 6 bases, with 19 bases between them. CDR3 amino acids: CSVGGQGRFEQYF. The CDR3 DNA reads as TGCAGTGTGGGCGGGCAGGGTCGGTTCGAGCAGTACTTC.

This clonotype was found a few times. The chain has TRBV7-7 and TRBJ2-3; 10 nucleotides align to TRBD2. The CDR3 runs to 17 residues. Germline V gene sequence: CDR1 SSHAT, CDR2 FNYEAQ (reference sequence). V shed 5 bases, J shed 4 bases, and the junction held 12 bases outside the gene matches. In nucleotides, the CDR3 is TGTGCCAGCAGCCCACGGGTAGCGGGAGGCGCCGCAGATACGCAGTATTTT. This sequence encodes CASSPRVAGGAADTQYF.

This clonotype was seen only a few times. This rearrangement joins TRBV24-1 to TRBJ2-7; TRBD1 matches 11 bases. V lost 4 bases to trimming and J lost 5 bases; unmatched junction nucleotides: 9. Germline CDR1 and CDR2: KGHDR and SFDVKD. CDR3 length equals 16 residues. CDR3 bases: TGTGCCACCAGTGAAACCGGGACAGGGGGAGTGCACGAGCAGTACTTC. This encodes CATSETGTGGVHEQYF.